Described below is a single TCR beta chain sequence and its context. Participants' own reports of clinical history determined their cohort assignment. Trimming stripped 6 bases from V and 2 bases from J, with 8 bases between. Germline V gene data show CDR1 as SQVTM and CDR2 as ANQGSEA. The CDR3 contains 12 residues. These data originate in a study of blood T cell repertoires in COVID-19. Study information: Nucleic acid was either cDNA or gDNA, and it came from T cells, B-cell-depleted T cells, or PBMCs.

Assay: immunoSEQ multiplex PCR; the TCRdb copy retains only in-frame clones and omits some. The repertoire holds hundreds of thousands of clones, with roughly 89% as singletons. The source of this sequence is a woman between 45 and 60 years old who had been exposed to COVID-19. The V call is TRBV29-1, the J call TRBJ1-3, with D unresolved. Sequences were obtained from PBMCs or T cells enriched from blood (not recorded which). The CDR3 here is CSVPSPGNTIYF. The CDR3, as DNA: TGCAGCGTCCCCTCCCCTGGAAACACCATATATTTT.